This TCR beta chain was sequenced in a study of T cells after yellow fever vaccination (dated by TCRdb to about 2019). With regard to the full study: The SMART-Seq v4 Ultra Low Input RNA kit was used to prepare libraries from fractions with low cell numbers. Bulk TCR alpha and beta repertoires were sequenced longitudinally to track T-cell clones before and after primary and booster YFV17D yellow fever vaccination. Two healthy male donors made up the cohort, one aged 18 to 30 years and the other aged 30 to 40 years. Blood was collected at multiple timepoints before and after primary and secondary immunization, and bulk PBMC replicates and cell subsets were isolated. Study-wide findings and limitations: After the booster, most clones that had expanded after primary vaccination were detected again (nearly 98% of CD4 and around nine tenths of CD8), suggesting broad maintenance of memory. The secondary T-cell response was weaker than the primary response but faster, peaking on day 5 instead of day 15. Because only a couple of donors were included in the study, the extent to which the findings can be generalized is limited. A small fraction of clonotypes showed up in both the CD4 and CD8 compartments, probably as a result of convergent recombination. FACS-sorted repertoires could contain abundant contaminating clonotypes from the bulk population, so computational filtering was required.

This sample's treatment or condition label indicates: live attenuated yellow fever vaccine strain. PBMCs were isolated from peripheral blood using a standard Ficoll-Paque protocol. CD4 and CD8 T-cell fractions were isolated with Dynabeads CD4 and CD8 positive selection kits. RNA was extracted with TriZol from bulk PBMCs, CD4 and CD8 fractions, and dextramer-positive and dextramer-negative fractions. TCR cDNA was made using 5'RACE template switching, a step that added a universal primer site and unique molecular identifiers. Priming for cDNA synthesis came from both the TCR alpha and TCR beta constant segments. Library amplification used two PCR steps, and the second PCR step added sample barcodes and sequencing adapters. Sequencing of libraries was performed on Illumina HiSeq 2500 (2x100 bp) or NovaSeq (2x150 bp). The paper's processing steps were these. Reads were demultiplexed and collapsed into UMI consensus sequences with MIGEC, and V(D)J alignment was performed with MiXCR. Using edgeR on replicate PBMC samples, clonotypes were called vaccine-responding if FDR was below 0.01 and the log2 fold change was above 5 up to day 15. Each bulk clonotype was labeled CD4 or CD8 based on which sequenced repertoire, CD4 or CD8, contained the clonotype at higher abundance. The raw public data were reprocessed by TCRdb itself: fastp quality trimming at Q25, MiXCR clonotype calling, in-frame beta chains only. Rows with a matching CDR3 protein are joined into one entry that keeps the most common DNA and genes. V and J calls and clone size were set by TCRdb, not the authors. Here the sample has roughly 140,000 distinct CDR3 sequences; less than 9.5% occur a single time. Jointly, the top ten make up roughly 0.71% of the sample.

This clonotype was seen repeatedly, ten times or more. Its antigen is currently not known. Base qualities are missing; no much larger clone stands one base away. CDR1 SQVTM and CDR2 ANQGSEA are derived from the germline V gene. The CDR3 starts with the cysteine, ends with the phenylalanine, and has 15 residues. Just the 45-base CDR3 DNA is kept, in frame starting at base 1. V gives up 5 bases and J gives up 7 bases, and the segment between their germline ends measures 21 bases. The sequence was obtained from a man aged 30 to 45 who received the YFV17D yellow fever vaccine. The source material was CD4+ T cells sorted from PBMCs, sampled 5 days after the yellow fever booster vaccination. The receptor chain draws on TRBV29-1 and TRBJ2-1; a weak D assignment points to TRBD1 (6 bases agree). The bases are TGCAGCGTTTTAGGAATTCCGGGACATGGAAATGAGCAGTTCTTC. It specifies CSVLGIPGHGNEQFF.